This T cell receptor beta chain was profiled in a study of blood T cell repertoires in COVID-19 (dated by TCRdb to the early 2020s). Turning to the overall study: The collaborator samples originated in the United States, Italy and Spain and spanned the acute and convalescent phases of COVID-19. The material from the prospective study consisted of cDNA or gDNA derived from T cells, B-cell-depleted T cells, or PBMCs. The dataset comprised deeply sampled blood TCRbeta repertoires from subjects exposed to, actively infected with, or recovered from COVID-19. A freely available public database, intended as a resource for researchers studying the immune response to SARS-CoV-2, is where the repertoires were released. Samples were obtained from the ongoing ImmuneRACE study (first 160 participants) and from 1,254 subjects provided by 6 global collaborators. Nearly every sample came with metadata listing a de-identified subject ID, COVID-19 status, age in years and sex. Where available, HLA class I and class II types were taken from metadata supplied by the sample provider and were not determined by assay-based typing. Beyond this particular receptor, the publication reports: The quantity of clinical and demographic metadata differed by source and by participant and was supplied without curation.

The table lists this clone with a count of one. This clone's antigen is unknown. The sample holds no much larger clone one base away, and base qualities are not on file. Each collaborating institution followed its own protocols to collect whole blood in K2EDTA tubes. For TCRbeta analysis, collaborators shipped samples as frozen whole blood, isolated PBMCs, or DNA extracted from either of those sample types. Germline trimming amounts to 5 bases on V and 6 bases on J, with 4 as the count of junction bases outside the gene matches. Counted from cysteine to phenylalanine, this CDR3 has 13 amino acids. The entry retains the CDR3 DNA only, 39 bases that are in frame from base 1. The germline V gene (reference sequence) supplies CDR1 SGHKS and CDR2 YYEKEE. TCRbeta CDR3 regions were amplified from genomic DNA by means of the immunoSEQ Assay, a bias-controlled multiplex PCR. Per the original workflow: The number of nucleated cells in each sample was estimated by amplification of reference gene primers within the assay. To quantify the absolute abundance of each unique TCRbeta CDR3 rearrangement, sequence reads were collapsed and filtered. For each sample, productive Simpson clonality was calculated as the square root of Simpson's diversity index over productive rearrangements. TCRdb stores this immuneACCESS table with in-frame sequences only. Part of the clones is absent; in the studies checked, under half of the shortfall reflects unresolved V genes, and no reason is known for the rest. That table gives V, J and clone size, and the DNA gave D and trimming. This sample has about 110,000 clones in its table, and about 75% of those were observed once. Roughly 6% of the sample belongs to the ten largest clones.

Sequences were obtained from peripheral blood. This receptor was identified in a man older than 75 with acute or convalescent COVID-19. Rearrangement joined TRBV5-5 to TRBJ1-2; 10 bases in the junction line up with TRBD1. At the DNA level, the sequence is TGTGCCAGCAGGTTAGGGACAGGGGATGGCTACACCTTC. Its product reads: CASRLGTGDGYTF.